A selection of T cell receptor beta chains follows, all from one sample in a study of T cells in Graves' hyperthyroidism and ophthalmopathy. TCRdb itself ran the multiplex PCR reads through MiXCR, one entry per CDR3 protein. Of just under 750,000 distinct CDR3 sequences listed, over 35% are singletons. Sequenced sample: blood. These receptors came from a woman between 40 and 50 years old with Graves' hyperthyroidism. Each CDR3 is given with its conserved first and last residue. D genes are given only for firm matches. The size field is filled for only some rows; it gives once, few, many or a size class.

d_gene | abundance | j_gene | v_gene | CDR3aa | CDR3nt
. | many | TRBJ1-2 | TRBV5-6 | CASSTGSGYTF | TGTGCCAGCAGCACAGGGAGCGGCTACACCTTC
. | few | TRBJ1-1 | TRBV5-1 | CASSLDRATTEAFF | TGCGCCAGCAGCTTGGACAGGGCGACCACTGAAGCTTTCTTT
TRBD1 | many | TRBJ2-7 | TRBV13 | CASSQPQSGQGPYEQYF | TGTGCCAGCAGCCAACCCCAATCAGGACAGGGTCCTTACGAGCAGTACTTC
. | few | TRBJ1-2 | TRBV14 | CASSPRPGDGYTF | TGTGCCAGCAGCCCGCGGCCAGGGGACGGCTACACCTTC
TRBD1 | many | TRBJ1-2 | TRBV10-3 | CATQTGQGMEGYTF | TGTGCCACACAAACGGGACAGGGCATGGAAGGCTACACCTTC
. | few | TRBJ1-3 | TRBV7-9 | CTSSFSTPTSGNTIYF | TGTACCAGCAGCTTCTCGACACCGACCTCTGGAAACACCATATATTTT
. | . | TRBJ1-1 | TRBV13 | CASSTLRTVNPNTEAFF | TGTGCCAGCAGTACTCTAAGGACAGTCAATCCGAACACTGAAGCTTTCTTT
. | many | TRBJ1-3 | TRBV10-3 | CAISDNGPGNTIYF | TGTGCCATCAGTGATAACGGACCTGGAAACACCATATATTTT
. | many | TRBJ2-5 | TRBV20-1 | CSARVSQKTQETQYF | TGCAGTGCTAGAGTATCACAGAAAACACAAGAGACCCAGTACTTC
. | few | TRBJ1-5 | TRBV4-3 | CASSQEHPIRTQHF | TGCGCCAGCAGCCAAGAACACCCCATCCGGACTCAGCATTTT
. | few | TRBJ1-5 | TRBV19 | CASSITGQPQHF | TGTGCCAGTAGTATAACTGGTCAGCCCCAGCATTTT
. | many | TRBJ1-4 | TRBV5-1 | CASSLGANEKLFF | TGCGCCAGCAGCTTGGGGGCGAATGAAAAACTGTTTTTT
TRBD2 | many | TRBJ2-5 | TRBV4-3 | CASSQLAGGPETQYF | TGCGCCAGCAGCCAACTAGCGGGGGGGCCTGAGACCCAGTACTTC
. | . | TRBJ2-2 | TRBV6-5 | CASSTPANRDTGELFF | TGTGCCAGCAGTACCCCCGCCAACAGAGACACCGGGGAGCTGTTTTTT
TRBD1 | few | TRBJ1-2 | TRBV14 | CASQKDRGYGYTF | TGTGCCAGCCAGAAAGACAGGGGATATGGCTACACCTTC
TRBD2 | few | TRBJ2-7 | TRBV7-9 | CASSPGTSASYEQYF | TGTGCCAGCAGCCCCGGGACTAGCGCCTCCTACGAGCAGTACTTC
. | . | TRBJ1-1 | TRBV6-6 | CASSYSKGGSGTEAFF | TGTGCCAGCAGTTACTCAAAAGGGGGTAGTGGCACTGAAGCTTTCTTT
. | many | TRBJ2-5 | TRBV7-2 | CASSPSETQYF | TGTGCCAGCAGCCCCAGTGAGACCCAGTACTTC
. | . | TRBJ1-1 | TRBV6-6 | CASSSGLGYTEAFF | TGTGCCAGCAGTAGCGGCTTGGGTTATACTGAAGCTTTCTTT
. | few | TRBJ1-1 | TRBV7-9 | CASSLDEGGSKNTEAFF | TGTGCCAGCAGCTTAGATGAGGGGGGGTCAAAGAACACTGAAGCTTTCTTT
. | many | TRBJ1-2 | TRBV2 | CASTWQGSPPTYGYTF | TGTGCCAGCACATGGCAGGGGTCTCCTCCTACCTATGGCTACACCTTC
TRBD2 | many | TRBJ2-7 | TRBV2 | CASSEGLAGTGEQYF | TGTGCCAGCAGTGAAGGTCTAGCGGGGACGGGTGAGCAGTACTTC
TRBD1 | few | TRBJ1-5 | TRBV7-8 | CASSLRGDRGQRDQPQHF | TGTGCCAGCAGCTTAAGAGGTGACAGGGGGCAAAGGGATCAGCCCCAGCATTTT
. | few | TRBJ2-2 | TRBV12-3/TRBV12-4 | CASSFRSVELFF | TGTGCCAGCAGTTTTAGGTCGGTGGAGCTGTTTTTT
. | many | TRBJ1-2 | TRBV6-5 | CASSPQQNYGYTF | TGTGCCAGCAGTCCTCAGCAAAACTATGGCTACACCTTC
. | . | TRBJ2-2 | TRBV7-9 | CASSLVGLLDWELFF | TGTGCCAGCAGCTTAGTGGGATTACTGGACTGGGAGCTGTTTTTT
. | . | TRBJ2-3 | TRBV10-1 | CASSESYVAQYF | TGCGCCAGCAGTGAGTCTTACGTCGCGCAGTATTTT